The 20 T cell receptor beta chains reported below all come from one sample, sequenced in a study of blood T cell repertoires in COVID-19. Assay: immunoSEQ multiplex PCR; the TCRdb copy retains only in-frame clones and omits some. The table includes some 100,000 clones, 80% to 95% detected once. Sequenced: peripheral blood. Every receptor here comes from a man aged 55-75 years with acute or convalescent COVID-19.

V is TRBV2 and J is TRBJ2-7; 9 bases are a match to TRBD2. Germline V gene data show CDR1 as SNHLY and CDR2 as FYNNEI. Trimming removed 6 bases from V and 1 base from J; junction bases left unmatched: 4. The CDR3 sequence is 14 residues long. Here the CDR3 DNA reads TGTGCCAGCAGAAGGCTAGCGGGGTCCTACGAGCAGTACGTC. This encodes CASRRLAGSYEQYV.

In nucleotides, the CDR3 is TGTGCCAGCAGTGGGACACCTTATAGCAATCAGCCCCAGCATTTT. It is translated as CASSGTPYSNQPQHF. J is TRBJ1-5 and V is TRBV27; tentatively, D is TRBD1 (6 bases). CDR3 length: 15 residues. V was clipped by 5 bases and J by 0 bases, with 11 bases between them. Germline V gene data show CDR1 as MNHEY and CDR2 as SMNVEV (reference sequence).

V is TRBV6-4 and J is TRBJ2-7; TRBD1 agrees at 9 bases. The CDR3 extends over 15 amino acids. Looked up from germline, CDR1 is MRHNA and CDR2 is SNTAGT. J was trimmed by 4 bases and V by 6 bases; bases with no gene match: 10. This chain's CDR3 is CASRGNRDRAYEQYF. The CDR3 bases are TGTGCCAGCAGAGGTAATCGGGACAGGGCTTACGAGCAGTACTTC.

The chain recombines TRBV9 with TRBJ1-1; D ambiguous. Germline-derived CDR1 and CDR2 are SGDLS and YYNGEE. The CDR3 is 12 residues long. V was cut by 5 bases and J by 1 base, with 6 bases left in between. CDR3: CASRPGNTEAFF. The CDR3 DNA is TGTGCCAGCAGGCCGGGGAACACTGAAGCTTTCTTT. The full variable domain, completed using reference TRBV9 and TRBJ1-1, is DSGVTQTPKHLITATGQRVTLRCSPRSGDLSVYWYQQSLDQGLQFLIQYYNGEERAKGNILERFSAQQFPDLHSELNLSSLELGDSALYFCASRPGNTEAFFGQGTRLTVV.

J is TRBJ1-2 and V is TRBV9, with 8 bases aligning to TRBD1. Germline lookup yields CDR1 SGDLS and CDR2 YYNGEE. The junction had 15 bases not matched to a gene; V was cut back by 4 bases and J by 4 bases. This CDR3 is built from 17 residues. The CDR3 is CASSSQGAEYTGYGYTF. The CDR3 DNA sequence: TGTGCCAGCAGCTCCCAGGGGGCTGAATATACTGGCTATGGCTACACCTTC.

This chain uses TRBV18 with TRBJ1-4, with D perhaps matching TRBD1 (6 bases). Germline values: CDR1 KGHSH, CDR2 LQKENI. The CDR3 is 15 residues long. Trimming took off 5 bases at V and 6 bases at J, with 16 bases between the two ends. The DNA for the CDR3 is TGTGCCAGCTCAACCGACAGGCTCCCCCATGAAAAACTGTTTTTT. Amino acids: CASSTDRLPHEKLFF.

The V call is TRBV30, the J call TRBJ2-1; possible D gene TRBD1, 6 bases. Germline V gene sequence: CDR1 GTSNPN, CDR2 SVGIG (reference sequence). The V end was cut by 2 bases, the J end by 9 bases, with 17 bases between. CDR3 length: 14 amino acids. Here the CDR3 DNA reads TGTGCCTGGAGTTTAGGCACTTTACAGGGTGAGCAGTTCTTC. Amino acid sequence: CAWSLGTLQGEQFF.

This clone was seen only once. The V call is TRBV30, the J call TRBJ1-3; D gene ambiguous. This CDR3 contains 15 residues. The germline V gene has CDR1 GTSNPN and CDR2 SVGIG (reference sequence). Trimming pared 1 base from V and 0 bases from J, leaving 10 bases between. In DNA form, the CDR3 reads TGTGCCTGGAGTGACCAGGTCCTCTCTGGAAACACCATATATTTT. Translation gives CAWSDQVLSGNTIYF.

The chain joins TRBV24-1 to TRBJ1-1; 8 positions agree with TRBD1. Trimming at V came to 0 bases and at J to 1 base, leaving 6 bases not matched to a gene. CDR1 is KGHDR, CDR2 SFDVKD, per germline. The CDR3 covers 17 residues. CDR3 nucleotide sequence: TGTGCCACCAGTGATTTGGGACAGGGACCCGGGAACACTGAAGCTTTCTTT. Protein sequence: CATSDLGQGPGNTEAFF.

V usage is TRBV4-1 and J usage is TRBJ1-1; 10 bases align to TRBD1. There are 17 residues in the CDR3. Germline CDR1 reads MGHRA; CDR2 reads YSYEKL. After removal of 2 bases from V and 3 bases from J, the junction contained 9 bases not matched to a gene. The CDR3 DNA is TGCGCCAGCAGCCAATCGGATTTAGGGACAGGGGACACTGAAGCTTTCTTT. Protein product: CASSQSDLGTGDTEAFF.

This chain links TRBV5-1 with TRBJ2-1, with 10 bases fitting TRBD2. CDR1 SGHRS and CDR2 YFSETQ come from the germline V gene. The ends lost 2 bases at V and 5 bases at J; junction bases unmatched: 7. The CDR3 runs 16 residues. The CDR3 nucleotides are TGCGCCAGCAGCTTCCTGACTAGCGGGCTCCACAATGAGCAGTTCTTC. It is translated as CASSFLTSGLHNEQFF.

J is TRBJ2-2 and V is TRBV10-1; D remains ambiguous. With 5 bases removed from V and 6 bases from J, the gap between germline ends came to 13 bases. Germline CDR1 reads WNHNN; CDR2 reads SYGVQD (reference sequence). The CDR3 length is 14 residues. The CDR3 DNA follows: TGCGCCAGCAGTCCCGACGTACGGGCCGGGGAGCTGTTTTTT. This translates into CASSPDVRAGELFF.

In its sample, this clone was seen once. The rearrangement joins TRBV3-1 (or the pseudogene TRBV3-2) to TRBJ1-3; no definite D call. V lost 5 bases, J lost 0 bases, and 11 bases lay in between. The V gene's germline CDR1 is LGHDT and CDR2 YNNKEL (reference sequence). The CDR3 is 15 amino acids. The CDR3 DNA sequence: TGTGCCAGCAGCACCTCCCCAGGCTCTGGAAACACCATATATTTT. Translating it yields CASSTSPGSGNTIYF.

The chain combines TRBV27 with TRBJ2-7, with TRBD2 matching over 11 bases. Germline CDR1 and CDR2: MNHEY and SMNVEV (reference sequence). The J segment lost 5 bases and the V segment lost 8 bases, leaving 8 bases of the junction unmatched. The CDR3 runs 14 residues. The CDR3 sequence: CASGGTSGSHEQYF. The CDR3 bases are TGTGCCAGCGGGGGAACTAGCGGGAGCCACGAGCAGTACTTC.

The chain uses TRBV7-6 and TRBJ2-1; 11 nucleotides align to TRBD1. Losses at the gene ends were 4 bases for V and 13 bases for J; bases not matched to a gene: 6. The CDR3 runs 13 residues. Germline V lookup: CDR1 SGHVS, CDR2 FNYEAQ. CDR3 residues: CASSSRTGGHQFF. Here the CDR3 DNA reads TGTGCCAGCAGCTCAAGGACAGGGGGCCACCAGTTCTTC. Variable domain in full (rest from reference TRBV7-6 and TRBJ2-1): GAGVSQSPRYKVTKRGQDVALRCDPISGHVSLYWYRQALGQGPEFLTYFNYEAQQDKSGLPNDRFSAERPEGSISTLTIQRTEQRDSAMYRCASSSRTGGHQFFGPGTRLTVL.

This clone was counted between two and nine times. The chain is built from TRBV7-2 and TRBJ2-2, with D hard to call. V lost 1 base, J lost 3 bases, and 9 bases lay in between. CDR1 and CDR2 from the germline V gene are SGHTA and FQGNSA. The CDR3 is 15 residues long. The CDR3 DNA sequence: TGTGCCAGCAGCTTAGTCGGCGGTTACACCGGGGAGCTGTTTTTT. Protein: CASSLVGGYTGELFF.

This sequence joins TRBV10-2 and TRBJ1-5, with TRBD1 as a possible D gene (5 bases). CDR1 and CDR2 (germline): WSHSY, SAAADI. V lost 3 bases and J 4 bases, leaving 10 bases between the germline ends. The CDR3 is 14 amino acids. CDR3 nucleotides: TGCGCCAGCAGTGAAAGGGCAGGGAATCAGCCCCAGCATTTT. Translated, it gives CASSERAGNQPQHF.

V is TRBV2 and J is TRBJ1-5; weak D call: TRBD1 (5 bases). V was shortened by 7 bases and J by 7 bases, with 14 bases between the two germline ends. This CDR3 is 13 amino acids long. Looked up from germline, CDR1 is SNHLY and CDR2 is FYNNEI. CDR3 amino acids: CASTWGGGQPQHF. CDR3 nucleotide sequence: TGTGCCAGCACCTGGGGGGGAGGACAGCCCCAGCATTTT.

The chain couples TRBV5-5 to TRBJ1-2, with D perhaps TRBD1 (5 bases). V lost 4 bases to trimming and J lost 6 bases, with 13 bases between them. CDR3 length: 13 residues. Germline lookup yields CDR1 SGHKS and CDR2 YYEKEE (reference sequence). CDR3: CASSAGWGDGYTF. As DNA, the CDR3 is TGTGCCAGCAGCGCCGGTTGGGGGGATGGCTACACCTTC.

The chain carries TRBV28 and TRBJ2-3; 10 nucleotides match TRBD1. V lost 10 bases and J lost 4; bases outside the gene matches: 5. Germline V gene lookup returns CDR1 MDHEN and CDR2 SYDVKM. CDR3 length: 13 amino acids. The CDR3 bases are TGTGCCATTACGGACAGGGGGTCAGATACGCAGTATTTT. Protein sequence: CAITDRGSDTQYF.